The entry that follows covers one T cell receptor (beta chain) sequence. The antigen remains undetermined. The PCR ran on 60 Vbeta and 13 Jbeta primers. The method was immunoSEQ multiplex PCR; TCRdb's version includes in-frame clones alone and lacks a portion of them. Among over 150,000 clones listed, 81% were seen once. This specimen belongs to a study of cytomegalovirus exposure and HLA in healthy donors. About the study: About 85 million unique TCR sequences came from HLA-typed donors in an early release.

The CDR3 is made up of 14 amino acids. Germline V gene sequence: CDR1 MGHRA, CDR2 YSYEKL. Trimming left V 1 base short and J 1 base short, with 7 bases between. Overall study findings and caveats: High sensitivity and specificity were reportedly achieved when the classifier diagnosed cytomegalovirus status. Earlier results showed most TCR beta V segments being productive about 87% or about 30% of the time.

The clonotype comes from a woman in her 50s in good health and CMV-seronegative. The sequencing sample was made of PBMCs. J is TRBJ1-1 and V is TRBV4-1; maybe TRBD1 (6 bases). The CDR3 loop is CASSQGGQNTEAFF. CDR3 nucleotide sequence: TGCGCCAGCAGCCAAGGGGGACAGAACACTGAAGCTTTCTTT.